This T cell receptor (beta chain) was recorded in a study of human T cells and chemical hapten exposure. The sample's time point: patch test 2, 6 weeks after DPC sensitization. Treatment of the sample: therapeutic diphenylcyclopropenone sensitization with weekly scalp DPC. Trimming removed 4 bases from V and 5 bases from J, with 20 bases in between. This CDR3 contains 16 residues. The germline V gene has CDR1 SGHRS and CDR2 YFSETQ. TCRdb reprocessed the RACE reads via MiXCR and lists one record per CDR3 protein. The sample includes about 110,000 distinct CDR3 sequences, 9.2% seen only once; the top ten take approximately 3%.

The clonotype was recovered from a woman aged 40 to 55 with alopecia areata. Some clones in this sample may be carry-over from other donors' samples. This specimen was whole blood, taken in connection with sensitization to the hapten diphenylcyclopropenone (DPC). The rearrangement uses TRBV5-1 and TRBJ2-3, with D possibly being TRBD1 or TRBD2 (5 bases each). The CDR3 loop reads CASSPGPNPGIDTQYF. The CDR3 nucleotides read TGCGCCAGCAGCCCGGGACCCAACCCAGGGATAGATACGCAGTATTTT.